This T cell receptor beta chain derives from a study of blood T cell repertoires in COVID-19. Generated by immunoSEQ multiplex PCR, the TCRdb table keeps only in-frame clones and is missing some. The sample yields 490,000 or so clones, about 88% seen once. Sample: PBMCs or T cells enriched from blood (not recorded which). The source is a woman in her sixties who had recovered from COVID-19.

The CDR3: CASSQQGNYGYTF. In nucleotides, the CDR3 is TGTGCCAGCAGTCAGCAGGGAAACTATGGCTACACCTTC. This chain joins TRBV2 and TRBJ1-2; D possibly corresponds to TRBD1 (5 bases). The V end was cut by 5 bases, the J end by 2 bases, with 9 bases between. Germline CDR1 and CDR2: SNHLY and FYNNEI. The CDR3 contains 13 residues.